These 27 T cell receptor beta chains share one sample of origin, sequenced in a study of blood T cell repertoires in COVID-19. Sequencing used immunoSEQ multiplex PCR; TCRdb keeps in-frame clones, though not all of them. Among 300,000 to 450,000 clones listed, over 75% were seen once. Sequenced: PBMCs or T cells enriched from blood (not recorded which). Every receptor here comes from a man in his forties or fifties in a cohort exposed to, infected with or recovered from COVID-19 (not recorded which).

The chain recombines TRBV30 with TRBJ2-7, with TRBD1 matching 10 bases. The germline V gene encodes CDR1 GTSNPN and CDR2 SVGIG (reference sequence). V lost 1 base, J lost 1 base, and 4 bases stayed unmatched. The CDR3 has 15 amino acids. CDR3 residues: CAWSAGTGVSYEQYF. The CDR3 DNA sequence: TGTGCCTGGAGTGCCGGGACAGGGGTTTCCTACGAGCAGTACTTC.

This chain uses TRBV6-6 with TRBJ2-3; TRBD2 is a possible D gene (5 bases). Germline V CDR1 and CDR2: MNHNY, SVGAGI (reference sequence). This CDR3 region has 15 residues. The ends were cut back, 9 bases at V and 2 bases at J, with 18 bases in the middle. The CDR3 is CASTHGGRITDTQYF. The CDR3 nucleotides read TGTGCCAGTACCCATGGAGGAAGGATCACAGATACGCAGTATTTT.

The rearrangement joins TRBV5-1 to TRBJ1-2; TRBD1 matches at 9 bases. Trimming took 5 bases from V and 2 from J; bases not matched to a gene: 7. The CDR3 runs 15 residues. Germline V gene data show CDR1 as SGHRS and CDR2 as YFSETQ. The CDR3: CASSPGQGRNYGYTF. In nucleotides, the CDR3 is TGCGCCAGCAGTCCAGGACAGGGGAGGAACTATGGCTACACCTTC.

This chain connects TRBV14 to TRBJ2-7, with D possibly being TRBD1 (5 bases). CDR1 and CDR2 (germline): SGHDN, FVKESK. The CDR3 covers 15 residues. Trimming pared 1 base from V and 3 bases from J, leaving 13 bases between. The chain's CDR3 is CASSQGSGHHYEQYF. CDR3 sequence (DNA): TGTGCCAGCAGCCAAGGATCCGGACATCACTACGAGCAGTACTTC.

V and J are TRBV11-2 and TRBJ1-1; D is unclear. Per the germline V gene, CDR1 is SGHAT and CDR2 is FQNNGV. There are 14 residues in the CDR3. Trimming left V 0 bases short and J 1 base short, with 6 bases between. CDR3 loop: CASSLDLRNTEAFF. CDR3 DNA sequence: TGTGCCAGCAGCTTAGATCTCCGGAACACTGAAGCTTTCTTT.

The chain uses TRBV2 and TRBJ2-3; TRBD2 agrees at 9 bases. The V and J ends lost 9 bases and 2 bases, in that order; junction bases with no gene match: 3. The CDR3 is 13 residues long. The germline V gene has CDR1 SNHLY and CDR2 FYNNEI. CDR3 in amino acids: CARSGRNTDTQYF. The CDR3 DNA follows: TGTGCCAGAAGCGGGAGGAACACAGATACGCAGTATTTT.

The chain links TRBV7-9 to TRBJ2-7, with D possibly being TRBD1 (6 bases). With 5 bases removed from V and 2 bases from J, the gap between germline ends came to 13 bases. CDR3 length: 14 residues. Germline loops: CDR1 SEHNR, CDR2 FQNEAQ (reference sequence). CDR3 in amino acids: CASSPTGTTYEQYF. The CDR3, as DNA: TGTGCCAGCAGCCCCACCGGGACAACCTACGAGCAGTACTTC.

In its sample, this clone was seen a few times. This chain links TRBV28 with TRBJ1-4; D perhaps matches TRBD1 (6 bases). Trimming stripped 8 bases from V and 4 bases from J, with 14 bases between. The CDR3 is 14 amino acids. Germline V gene sequence: CDR1 MDHEN, CDR2 SYDVKM. CDR3 loop: CASGGRVHNEKLFF. The DNA for the CDR3 is TGTGCCAGCGGGGGCAGGGTTCATAATGAAAAACTGTTTTTT.

This clone was seen a handful of times. V and J are TRBV4-2 and TRBJ2-6, with a possible D match to TRBD1 (6 bases). CDR3 length: 17 residues. From germline, CDR1 is LGHNA and CDR2 YNFKEQ. V was cut by 4 bases and J by 1 base, with 14 bases left in between. This CDR3 is CASSRAGESSGANVLTF. The CDR3 nucleotides are TGTGCCAGCAGCCGGGCAGGGGAAAGTTCTGGGGCCAACGTCCTGACTTTC.

The chain uses TRBV19 and TRBJ1-2, with 9 bases matching TRBD1. Trimming removed 3 bases from V and 4 bases from J; junction bases left unmatched: 12. CDR1 is LNHDA, CDR2 SQIVND, per germline (reference sequence). CDR3 length: 17 residues. CDR3: CASSMGTGNSRIYGYTF. The CDR3 DNA reads as TGTGCCAGTAGTATGGGGACAGGGAATTCACGAATCTATGGCTACACCTTC.

This chain joins TRBV6-5 and TRBJ1-2; D is undetermined. The CDR3 loop spans 12 amino acids. V lost 7 bases and J lost 5, with 11 bases in between. Germline CDR1 and CDR2: MNHEY and SVGAGI. CDR3 coding DNA: TGTGCCAGCATCTCGGAGGGATATGGCTACACCTTC. Translation: CASISEGYGYTF.

The rearrangement uses TRBV19 and TRBJ2-6; 7 bases fit TRBD2. In germline, CDR1 is LNHDA, CDR2 SQIVND (reference sequence). CDR3 length equals 17 residues. Unmatched junction bases numbered 5, after V lost 3 bases and J lost 0 bases. CDR3 in amino acids: CASSIDRDYSGANVLTF. DNA for the CDR3: TGTGCCAGTAGTATTGACCGGGACTACTCTGGGGCCAACGTCCTGACTTTC.

The V gene is TRBV19, the J gene TRBJ1-4; possible D gene TRBD1, 6 bases. The CDR3 is made up of 14 amino acids. Trimming stripped 4 bases from V and 8 bases from J, with 14 bases between. Germline CDR1 and CDR2: LNHDA and SQIVND (reference sequence). This CDR3 is CASSRGRGDEKLFF. Written as DNA, the CDR3 is TGTGCCAGTAGTAGGGGCAGGGGAGACGAAAAACTGTTTTTT.

This chain uses TRBV7-2 with TRBJ1-2; the match to TRBD1 covers 8 bases. The junction had 14 bases not matched to a gene; V was cut back by 5 bases and J by 6 bases. Germline V CDR1 and CDR2: SGHTA, FQGNSA. CDR3 length equals 16 residues. The CDR3 reads CASSPRTGSKSHGYTF. CDR3 in DNA: TGTGCCAGCAGCCCCCGGACAGGGTCGAAATCTCATGGCTACACCTTC.

The J gene is TRBJ1-3, the V gene TRBV11-2; D remains unclear. Germline V gives CDR1 SGHAT, CDR2 FQNNGV. The ends were cut back, 0 bases at V and 0 bases at J, with 12 bases in the middle. This CDR3 has 17 residues. CDR3 DNA sequence: TGTGCCAGCAGCTTAGATGGGGAGGATCACTCTGGAAACACCATATATTTT. It codes for CASSLDGEDHSGNTIYF.

The V gene is TRBV5-1, the J gene TRBJ1-2; weak D call: TRBD1 (5 bases). V was trimmed by 1 base and J by 4 bases, leaving 8 bases between them. Germline V lookup: CDR1 SGHRS, CDR2 YFSETQ. The CDR3 totals 13 residues. CDR3 sequence: CASSLQGSYGYTF. The CDR3 DNA follows: TGCGCCAGCAGCTTGCAGGGATCCTATGGCTACACCTTC.

The J gene is TRBJ2-1, the V gene TRBV30; TRBD2 matches 8 bases. V was clipped by 0 bases and J by 7 bases; unmatched bases: 2. Per germline, CDR1 GTSNPN and CDR2 SVGIG (reference sequence). This CDR3 comprises 13 residues. The CDR3 reads CAWSVLAVNEQFF. The CDR3 DNA reads as TGTGCCTGGAGTGTACTAGCGGTGAATGAGCAGTTCTTC.

The rearrangement links TRBV7-2 to TRBJ2-5, with D possibly matching TRBD2 (5 bases). Germline assignment: CDR1 SGHTA and CDR2 FQGNSA. This CDR3 spans 12 amino acids. Trimming shortened V by 5 bases and J by 5 bases, and 9 bases separated the two germline ends. The CDR3 DNA sequence: TGTGCCAGCAGCACCGCGGGTGAGACCCAGTACTTC. This sequence encodes CASSTAGETQYF. The full variable domain, completed using reference TRBV7-2 and TRBJ2-5, is GAGVSQSPSNKVTEKGKDVELRCDPISGHTALYWYRQSLGQGLEFLIYFQGNSAPDKSGLPSDRFSAERTGGSVSTLTIQRTQQEDSAVYLCASSTAGETQYFGPGTRLLVL.

V and J are TRBV10-1 and TRBJ1-1; D call uncertain. Germline V CDR1 and CDR2: WNHNN, SYGVQD (reference sequence). The CDR3 runs to 13 residues. Trimming took 6 bases from V and 0 from J, leaving 8 bases between them. The CDR3 DNA is TGCGCCAGCAGACAATCCTTGAACACTGAAGCTTTCTTT. It yields the protein CASRQSLNTEAFF.

The genes are TRBV6-6 and TRBJ1-5, with 11 nucleotides matching TRBD1. The J segment lost 10 bases and the V segment lost 5 bases, leaving 7 bases of the junction unmatched. Germline V lookup: CDR1 MNHNY, CDR2 SVGAGI (reference sequence). This CDR3 spans 14 amino acids. The CDR3 region has the DNA TGTGCCAGCAGTACGGGACAGGGGGAAATACCCCAGCATTTT. This translates into CASSTGQGEIPQHF.

This sequence joins TRBV28 and TRBJ1-5; 7 bases match TRBD1. This CDR3 has 16 amino acids. Trimming at V came to 5 bases and at J to 1 base, leaving 8 bases not matched to a gene. Per the germline V gene, CDR1 is MDHEN and CDR2 is SYDVKM. The CDR3 loop reads CASSPRDSTSNQPQHF. CDR3 in DNA: TGTGCCAGCAGTCCCCGGGACAGTACGAGCAATCAGCCCCAGCATTTT. Full variable domain (rest looked up from reference TRBV28 and TRBJ1-5): DVKVTQSSRYLVKRTGEKVFLECVQDMDHENMFWYRQDPGLGLRLIYFSYDVKMKEKGDIPEGYSVSREKKERFSLILESASTNQTSMYLCASSPRDSTSNQPQHFGDGTRLSIL.

This chain connects TRBV28 to TRBJ2-5; TRBD1 matches at 7 bases. The CDR3 loop spans 15 amino acids. Trimming at V came to 3 bases and at J to 5 bases, leaving 9 bases not matched to a gene. Germline assignment: CDR1 MDHEN and CDR2 SYDVKM. This CDR3 reads CASSFTTGNLETQYF. The CDR3 DNA sequence: TGTGCCAGCAGTTTTACGACAGGGAATCTGGAGACCCAGTACTTC.

About this clone: At one end the junction does not follow the germline gene, possibly because of a read error. The V gene is TRBV5-1, the J gene TRBJ2-7; 9 bases match TRBD1. Germline values: CDR1 SGHRS, CDR2 YFSETQ. The CDR3 consists of 15 residues. As DNA, the CDR3 is TGCGCCAGCGGCTTACTGACAGGGGGTCGGTACGAGCAGTACTTC. Its protein product is CASGLLTGGRYEQYF. Complete variable domain (other parts from reference TRBV5-1 and TRBJ2-7): KAGVTQTPRYLIKTRGQQVTLSCSPISGHRSVSWYQQTPGQGLQFLFEYFSETQRNKGNFPGRFSGRQFSNSRSEMNVSTLELGDSALYLCASGLLTGGRYEQYFGPGTRLTVT.

The chain links TRBV3-1 (or the pseudogene TRBV3-2) to TRBJ1-2, with D maybe TRBD1 (5 bases). Per germline, CDR1 LGHDT and CDR2 YNNKEL (reference sequence). Trimming left V 8 bases short and J 0 bases short, with 13 bases between. This CDR3 is 14 amino acids long. The CDR3 coding sequence is TGTGCCAGCTCCGTGGGAGGGGCTAACTATGGCTACACCTTC. Its protein is CASSVGGANYGYTF.

J is TRBJ1-4 and V is TRBV4-1, with 7 bases that match TRBD1. The CDR3 extends over 14 amino acids. The V segment lost 3 bases and the J segment 8 bases; nucleotides outside the gene matches: 6. CDR1 is MGHRA, CDR2 YSYEKL, per germline. The CDR3 region is CASSHRTGSEKLFF. DNA for the CDR3: TGCGCCAGCAGCCATCGGACAGGAAGCGAAAAACTGTTTTTT.

This clone was seen a handful of times. The chain couples TRBV19 to TRBJ2-3; 7 bases are shared with TRBD1. The ends lost 6 bases at V and 3 bases at J; junction bases unmatched: 21. The CDR3 has 19 amino acids. Germline assignment: CDR1 LNHDA and CDR2 SQIVND (reference sequence). CDR3 in amino acids: CASSLDRSRGLGGTDTQYF. CDR3 nucleotides: TGTGCCAGTAGCCTGGACAGGTCTCGCGGGCTCGGCGGAACAGATACGCAGTATTTT.

This chain uses TRBV10-2 with TRBJ2-2; 7 bases align to TRBD1. Germline V gene sequence: CDR1 WSHSY, CDR2 SAAADI. This CDR3 comprises 15 residues. The V segment lost 4 bases and the J segment 3 bases; nucleotides outside the gene matches: 5. The CDR3 sequence is CASSVQGPYTGELFF. The CDR3 nucleotides read TGCGCCAGCAGTGTACAGGGGCCATACACCGGGGAGCTGTTTTTT.